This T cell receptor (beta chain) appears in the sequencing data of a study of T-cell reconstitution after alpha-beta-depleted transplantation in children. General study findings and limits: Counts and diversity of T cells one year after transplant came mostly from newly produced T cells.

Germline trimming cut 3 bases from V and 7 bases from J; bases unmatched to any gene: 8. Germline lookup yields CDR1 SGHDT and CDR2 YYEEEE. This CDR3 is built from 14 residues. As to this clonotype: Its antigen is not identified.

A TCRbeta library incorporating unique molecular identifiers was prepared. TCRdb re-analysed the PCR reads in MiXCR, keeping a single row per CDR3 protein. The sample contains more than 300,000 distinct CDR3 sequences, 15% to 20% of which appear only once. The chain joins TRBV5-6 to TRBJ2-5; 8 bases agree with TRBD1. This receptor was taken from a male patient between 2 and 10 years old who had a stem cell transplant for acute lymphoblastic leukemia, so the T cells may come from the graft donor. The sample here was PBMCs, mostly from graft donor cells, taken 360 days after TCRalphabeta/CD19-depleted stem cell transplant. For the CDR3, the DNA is TGTGCCAGCAGCTCATACAGGGGGTTTGGGACCCAGTACTTC. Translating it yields CASSSYRGFGTQYF. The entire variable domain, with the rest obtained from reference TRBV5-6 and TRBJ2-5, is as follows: DAGVTQSPTHLIKTRGQQVTLRCSPKSGHDTVSWYQQALGQGPQFIFQYYEEEERQRGNFPDRFSGHQFPNYSSELNVNALLLGDSALYLCASSSYRGFGTQYFGPGTRLLVL.